This T cell receptor (beta chain) emerged from a study of T-cell memory formation after mild COVID-19. General study findings and limits: Contracting clones from day 15 to 85 had balanced CD4/CD8; later expanders favoured CD4+.

This clonotype has just a few counts. Antigen: not known. Trimming took 2 bases from V and 7 from J, leaving 8 bases between them. The CDR3 runs 11 residues. Germline CDR1 is GTSNPN and CDR2 is SVGIG (reference sequence). Libraries for TCRalpha and TCRbeta carried sample barcodes and unique molecular identifiers via 5'RACE. MiXCR, applied by TCRdb to the 5' RACE reads, yields one record per CDR3 protein. The sample lists around 430,000 distinct CDR3 sequences, around a sixth occurring once. This receptor was taken from a man aged 18 to 29 who had mild COVID-19 (a few samples of this study predate the infection). Cell type and time point are not known. This chain joins TRBV30 and TRBJ1-2; D unresolved. Sequenced: PBMCs or a T cell subset sorted from them (not recorded which). For the CDR3, the DNA is TGTGCCTGGAGTAACTTTGGTGGCTACACCTTC. Encoded protein: CAWSNFGGYTF.